Sequencing of this T cell receptor (beta chain) was carried out in a study of T cell responses to AZD1222 COVID-19 vaccine. The study, taken as a whole, reports: Possibly, clonal diversity was underestimated; donors were largely white British and included more females. Every sample of the repertoires postdated the peak T cell response. Seropositive status at baseline applied to only five to seven AZD1222 recipients.

The method was immunoSEQ multiplex PCR; TCRdb's version includes in-frame clones alone and lacks a portion of them. Counted here are approximately 120,000 clones, roughly 90% occurring once; the ten biggest clones make up under 1.2%. Turning to this clone: Its antigen is not known.

The CDR3 totals 11 residues. Between the trimmed V and J ends, which lost 4 bases and 7 bases, there was a span of 7 bases. This sequence originates from an adult in good health. The material sequenced was peripheral blood, taken on day 0 of AZD1222 vaccination. The chain combines TRBV12-3 or TRBV12-4 with TRBJ1-2, with D possibly matching TRBD1 (6 bases). CDR3 protein: CASSSRGGYTF. Written as DNA, the CDR3 is TGTGCCAGCAGTTCCAGGGGTGGCTACACCTTC.